This passage covers 19 T cell receptor beta chains from one sample sequenced in a study of T-cell memory formation after mild COVID-19. TCRdb recomputed calls from the 5' RACE reads with MiXCR, one row per CDR3 protein. This sample has 300,000 to 400,000 distinct CDR3 sequences, with around 28% found just once. The sequencing input was PBMCs or a T cell subset sorted from them (not recorded which). The receptor source for this set is an adult woman who had mild COVID-19 (a few samples of this study predate the infection). Cell type and time point are not known.

This clonotype was observed a handful of times. The genes are TRBV5-6 and TRBJ2-1; D is undetermined. Trimming removed 0 bases from V and 7 bases from J, with 8 bases in between. The CDR3 has 13 residues. Germline V lookup: CDR1 SGHDT, CDR2 YYEEEE. The CDR3 region is CASSLVARNEQFF. DNA for the CDR3: TGTGCCAGCAGCTTGGTGGCTAGAAATGAGCAGTTCTTC.

The rearrangement links TRBV5-1 to TRBJ2-7; maybe TRBD2 (7 bases). With 0 bases removed from V and 7 bases from J, the gap between germline ends came to 20 bases. In germline, CDR1 is SGHRS, CDR2 YFSETQ. The CDR3 has 16 residues. CDR3: CASSLVGDTQAGEQYF. Here the CDR3 DNA reads TGCGCCAGCAGCTTGGTGGGGGACACCCAAGCGGGGGAGCAGTACTTC.

V is TRBV6-5 and J is TRBJ1-1, with TRBD1 matching over 7 bases. The germline CDR1 and CDR2 sequences are MNHEY and SVGAGI. The V gene end was trimmed by 5 bases and the J gene end by 4 bases; junction bases not matched to a gene: 13. The CDR3 runs 16 residues. CDR3 region: CASSPPGGAGGTEAFF. CDR3 DNA: TGTGCCAGCAGTCCACCCGGGGGGGCAGGGGGCACTGAAGCTTTCTTT.

The V call is TRBV7-9, the J call TRBJ2-2; 8 bases line up with TRBD2. Germline V gene sequence: CDR1 SEHNR, CDR2 FQNEAQ (reference sequence). V lost 11 bases to trimming and J lost 2 bases; unmatched junction nucleotides: 7. The CDR3 consists of 14 residues. The CDR3 region is CALSGGTNTGELFF. The CDR3 coding sequence is TGTGCCTTAAGCGGGGGCACTAACACCGGGGAGCTGTTTTTT.

The CDR3: CASSKGISGPQHF. The DNA for the CDR3 is TGTGCCAGCAGTAAAGGGATAAGTGGGCCCCAGCATTTT. The chain uses TRBV6-2 or TRBV6-3 and TRBJ1-5; D uncertain. Trimming took off 5 bases at V and 9 bases at J, with 14 bases between the two ends. The germline V gene encodes CDR1 MNHEY and CDR2 SVGEGT. CDR3 length: 13 amino acids.

The V call is TRBV4-2, the J call TRBJ2-1; D perhaps matches TRBD2 (6 bases). This CDR3 has 14 amino acids. Trimming took off 5 bases at V and 10 bases at J, with 18 bases between the two ends. CDR1 and CDR2 from the germline V gene are LGHNA and YNFKEQ. This CDR3 reads CASSKIGTSLEQFF. CDR3 nucleotide sequence: TGTGCCAGCAGCAAAATCGGGACTTCCCTCGAGCAGTTCTTC.

The chain is built from TRBV30 and TRBJ1-5, with D possibly TRBD1 on 6 matching bases. V was trimmed by 3 bases and J by 6 bases, leaving 18 bases between them. The CDR3 covers 15 residues. The V gene's germline CDR1 is GTSNPN and CDR2 SVGIG (reference sequence). The CDR3 coding sequence is TGTGCCTGGAGCCCCGGCCACAGGGACGGTCAGCCCCAGCATTTT. It codes for CAWSPGHRDGQPQHF.

The genes are TRBV7-9 and TRBJ2-7, with 10 bases identical to TRBD2. This CDR3 has 14 amino acids. The V segment lost 5 bases and the J segment 6 bases; nucleotides outside the gene matches: 7. CDR1 and CDR2 from the germline V gene are SEHNR and FQNEAQ (reference sequence). The CDR3: CASSPTSGSAEQYF. The CDR3 nucleotides read TGTGCCAGCAGCCCGACTAGCGGGTCGGCCGAGCAGTACTTC.

CDR3 DNA: TGTGCCAGCAGCTACCGGGAGGCCCGAGAGTCGGAGACCCAGTACTTC. It encodes CASSYREARESETQYF. The chain uses TRBV7-9 and TRBJ2-5, with 7 nucleotides matching TRBD2. The CDR3 spans 16 residues. The V and J ends lost 4 bases and 5 bases, in that order; junction bases with no gene match: 13. Per germline, CDR1 SEHNR and CDR2 FQNEAQ (reference sequence).

The V and J genes are TRBV7-9 and TRBJ1-1; D is possibly TRBD1 (6 bases). This CDR3 contains 15 residues. Germline assignment: CDR1 SEHNR and CDR2 FQNEAQ (reference sequence). V was trimmed by 5 bases and J by 7 bases, leaving 20 bases between them. The CDR3 loop reads CASSGRDIPASEAFF. The CDR3 DNA reads TGTGCCAGCAGCGGAAGGGACATTCCCGCGAGTGAAGCTTTCTTT.

The V and J genes are TRBV19 and TRBJ2-6; 10 bases line up with TRBD2. The CDR3 runs 16 residues. The germline gives CDR1 LNHDA, CDR2 SQIVND (reference sequence). The V segment lost 2 bases and the J segment 9 bases; nucleotides outside the gene matches: 7. CDR3 sequence (DNA): TGTGCCAGTAGTATAAGCGGGAGGGGTAAAGACAACGTCCTGACTTTC. This codes for CASSISGRGKDNVLTF.

The chain joins TRBV24-1 to TRBJ2-1; 7 positions match TRBD2. With 9 bases clipped from V and 1 base from J, the junction kept 5 bases outside the gene matches. Germline CDR1 and CDR2: KGHDR and SFDVKD. CDR3 length: 14 residues. Here the CDR3 reads CATADGRSYNEQFF. CDR3 bases: TGTGCCACCGCAGACGGGAGGTCCTACAATGAGCAGTTCTTC.

V and J are TRBV6-5 and TRBJ2-1, with 7 nucleotides matching TRBD1. The V gene's germline CDR1 is MNHEY and CDR2 SVGAGI. The CDR3 consists of 15 residues. After removal of 2 bases from V and 2 bases from J, the junction contained 3 bases not matched to a gene. CDR3 sequence reads: CASSYMTGTYNEQFF. The CDR3 DNA follows: TGTGCCAGCAGTTACATGACAGGGACCTACAATGAGCAGTTCTTC.

The chain joins TRBV4-3 to TRBJ2-3; 10 bases line up with TRBD2. Germline trimming cut 2 bases from V and 0 bases from J; bases unmatched to any gene: 8. Germline CDR1 reads LGHNA; CDR2 reads YSLEER. This CDR3 has 18 amino acids. CDR3 in amino acids: CASSQSRLAGPSTDTQYF. CDR3 in DNA: TGCGCCAGCAGCCAATCTCGACTAGCGGGTCCTAGCACAGATACGCAGTATTTT.

This clonotype turned up a few times. The V call is TRBV27, the J call TRBJ2-1, with TRBD1 identical over 10 bases. The length of the CDR3 is 14 residues. Germline lookup yields CDR1 MNHEY and CDR2 SMNVEV (reference sequence). Unmatched junction bases numbered 5, after V lost 3 bases and J lost 9 bases. The CDR3 coding sequence is TGTGCCAGCAGTTTCCGGGACAGGGGAACTGAGCAGTTCTTC. Amino acids: CASSFRDRGTEQFF.

The rearrangement joins TRBV7-9 to TRBJ2-5; the match to TRBD2 covers 10 bases. The CDR3 totals 15 residues. Germline V lookup: CDR1 SEHNR, CDR2 FQNEAQ (reference sequence). V shed 1 base and J 3 bases; nucleotides not matched to a gene: 2. CDR3: CASSLGGTSEETQYF. The CDR3 nucleotides read TGTGCCAGCAGCTTAGGGGGGACTAGCGAAGAGACCCAGTACTTC.

This clonotype was detected only a few times. The CDR3 is CASSSITYGELFF. The CDR3 region has the DNA TGTGCCAGCAGCTCGATTACCTACGGGGAGCTGTTTTTT. The chain joins TRBV11-2 to TRBJ2-2; D is ambiguous. In germline, CDR1 is SGHAT, CDR2 FQNNGV. The CDR3 has 13 residues. The V end was cut by 4 bases, the J end by 7 bases, with 10 bases between. Full variable domain (remainder filled in from reference TRBV11-2 and TRBJ2-2): EAGVAQSPRYKIIEKRQSVAFWCNPISGHATLYWYQQILGQGPKLLIQFQNNGVVDDSQLPKDRFSAERLKGVDSTLKIQPAKLEDSAVYLCASSSITYGELFFGEGSRLTVL.

The chain combines TRBV5-1 with TRBJ1-2, with D perhaps TRBD1 (6 bases). The CDR3 runs 16 residues. V gave up 0 bases and J gave up 1 base, with 13 bases separating them. Per the germline V gene, CDR1 is SGHRS and CDR2 is YFSETQ. The CDR3 DNA reads as TGCGCCAGCAGCTTGGCCACTGACAGGCTTAACTATGGCTACACCTTC. This encodes CASSLATDRLNYGYTF.

This clonotype was counted between two and nine times. The gene calls are TRBV7-9 and TRBJ2-7; 8 bases align to TRBD1. The CDR3 is 14 residues long. With V trimmed by 4 bases and J by 4 bases, 6 bases remained unmatched. The germline CDR1 and CDR2 sequences are SEHNR and FQNEAQ (reference sequence). In nucleotides, the CDR3 is TGTGCCAGCAGCTGGACAGGGAGTGGGTACGAGCAGTACTTC. Translated, it gives CASSWTGSGYEQYF.